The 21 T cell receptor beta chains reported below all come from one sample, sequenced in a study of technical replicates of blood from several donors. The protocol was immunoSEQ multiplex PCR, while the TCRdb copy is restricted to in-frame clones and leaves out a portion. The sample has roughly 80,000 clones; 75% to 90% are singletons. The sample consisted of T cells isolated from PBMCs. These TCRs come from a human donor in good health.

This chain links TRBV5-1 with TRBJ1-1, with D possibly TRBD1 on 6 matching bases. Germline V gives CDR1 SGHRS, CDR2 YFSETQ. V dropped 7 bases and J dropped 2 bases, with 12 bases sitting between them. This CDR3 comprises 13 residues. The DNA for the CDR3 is TGCGCCAGCTCGGGGGGCACCAACACTGAAGCTTTCTTT. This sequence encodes CASSGGTNTEAFF. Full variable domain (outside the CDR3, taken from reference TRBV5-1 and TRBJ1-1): KAGVTQTPRYLIKTRGQQVTLSCSPISGHRSVSWYQQTPGQGLQFLFEYFSETQRNKGNFPGRFSGRQFSNSRSEMNVSTLELGDSALYLCASSGGTNTEAFFGQGTRLTVV.

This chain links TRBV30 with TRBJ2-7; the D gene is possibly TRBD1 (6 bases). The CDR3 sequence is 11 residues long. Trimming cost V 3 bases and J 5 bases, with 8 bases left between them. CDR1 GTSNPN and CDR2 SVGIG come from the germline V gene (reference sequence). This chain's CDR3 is CAWSRTDEQYF. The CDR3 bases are TGTGCCTGGAGCCGGACAGACGAGCAGTACTTC.

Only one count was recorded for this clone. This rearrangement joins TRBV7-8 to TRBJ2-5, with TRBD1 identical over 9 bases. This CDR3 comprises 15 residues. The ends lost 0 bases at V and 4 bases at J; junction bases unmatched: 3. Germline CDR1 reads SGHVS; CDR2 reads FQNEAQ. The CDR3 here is CASSLAGTGIETQYF. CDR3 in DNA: TGTGCCAGCAGCTTAGCCGGGACAGGGATAGAGACCCAGTACTTC.

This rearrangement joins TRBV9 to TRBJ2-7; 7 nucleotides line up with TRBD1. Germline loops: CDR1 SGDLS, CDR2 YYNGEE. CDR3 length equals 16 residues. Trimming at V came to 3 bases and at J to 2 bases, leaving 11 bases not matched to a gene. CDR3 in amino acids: CASSARLGQAAYEQYF. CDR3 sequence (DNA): TGTGCCAGCAGCGCCCGGTTAGGACAGGCCGCCTACGAGCAGTACTTC.

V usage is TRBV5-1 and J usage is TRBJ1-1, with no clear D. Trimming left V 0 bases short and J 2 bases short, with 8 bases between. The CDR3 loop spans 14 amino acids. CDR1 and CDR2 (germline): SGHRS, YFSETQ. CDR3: CASSLAGPNTEAFF. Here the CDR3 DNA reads TGCGCCAGCAGCTTGGCTGGGCCTAACACTGAAGCTTTCTTT.

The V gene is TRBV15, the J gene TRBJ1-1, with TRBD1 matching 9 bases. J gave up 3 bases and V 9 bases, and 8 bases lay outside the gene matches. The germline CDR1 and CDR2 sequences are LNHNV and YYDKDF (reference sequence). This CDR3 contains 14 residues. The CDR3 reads CATTLTGGDTEAFF. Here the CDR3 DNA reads TGTGCCACTACCTTGACAGGGGGAGACACTGAAGCTTTCTTT.

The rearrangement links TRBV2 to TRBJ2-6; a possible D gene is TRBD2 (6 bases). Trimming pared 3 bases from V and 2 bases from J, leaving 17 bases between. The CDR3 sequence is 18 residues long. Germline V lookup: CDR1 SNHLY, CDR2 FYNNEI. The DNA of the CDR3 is TGTGCCAGCAGTGATGAATCGGTACTAGCTACTGGGGCCAACGTCCTGACTTTC. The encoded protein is CASSDESVLATGANVLTF.

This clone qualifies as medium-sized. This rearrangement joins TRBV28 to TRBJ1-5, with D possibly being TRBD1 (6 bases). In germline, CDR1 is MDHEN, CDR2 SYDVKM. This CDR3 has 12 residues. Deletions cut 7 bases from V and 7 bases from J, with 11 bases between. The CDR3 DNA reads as TGTGCCAGCAATCAGGGGTTACAGCCCCAGCATTTT. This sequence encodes CASNQGLQPQHF.

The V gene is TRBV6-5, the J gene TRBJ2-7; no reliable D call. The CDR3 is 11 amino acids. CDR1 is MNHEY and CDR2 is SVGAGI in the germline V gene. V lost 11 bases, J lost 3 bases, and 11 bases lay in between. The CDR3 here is CALLPVYEQYF. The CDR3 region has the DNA TGTGCCTTATTACCGGTCTACGAGCAGTACTTC.

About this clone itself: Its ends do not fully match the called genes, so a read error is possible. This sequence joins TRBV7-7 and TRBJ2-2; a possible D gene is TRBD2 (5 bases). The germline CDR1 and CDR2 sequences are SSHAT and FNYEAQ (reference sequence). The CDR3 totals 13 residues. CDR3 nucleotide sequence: TGTGCTAGCAGCTTAGGGAGCTACGGGGAGCTGTTTTTT. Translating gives CASSLGSYGELFF.

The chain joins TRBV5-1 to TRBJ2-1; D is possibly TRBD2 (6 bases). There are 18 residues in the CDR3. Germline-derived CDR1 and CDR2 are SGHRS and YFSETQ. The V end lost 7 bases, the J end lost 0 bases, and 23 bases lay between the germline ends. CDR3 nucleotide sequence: TGCGCCAGCCAATCCGGGACTTTCTTCCATAGCTCCTACAATGAGCAGTTCTTC. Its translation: CASQSGTFFHSSYNEQFF.

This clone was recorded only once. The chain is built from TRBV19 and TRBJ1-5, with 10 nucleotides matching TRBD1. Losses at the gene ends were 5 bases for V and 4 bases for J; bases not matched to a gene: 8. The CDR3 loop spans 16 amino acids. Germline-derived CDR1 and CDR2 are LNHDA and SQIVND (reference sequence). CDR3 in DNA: TGTGCCAGTAGTCTGACAGGGGGCTATGGAAATCAGCCCCAGCATTTT. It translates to CASSLTGGYGNQPQHF.

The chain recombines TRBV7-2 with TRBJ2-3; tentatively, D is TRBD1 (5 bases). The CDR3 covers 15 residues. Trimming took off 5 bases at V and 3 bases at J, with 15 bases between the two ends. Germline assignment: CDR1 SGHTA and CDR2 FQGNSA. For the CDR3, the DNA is TGTGCCAGCAGCCCGCAGGGATCTAGGACAGATACGCAGTATTTT. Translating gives CASSPQGSRTDTQYF.

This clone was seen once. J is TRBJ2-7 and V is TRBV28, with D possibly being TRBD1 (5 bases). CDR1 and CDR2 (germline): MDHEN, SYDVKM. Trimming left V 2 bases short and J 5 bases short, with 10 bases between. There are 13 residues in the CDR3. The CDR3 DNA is TGTGCCAGCAGTTTAGCAGGGTCGAACGAGCAGTACTTC. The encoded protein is CASSLAGSNEQYF.

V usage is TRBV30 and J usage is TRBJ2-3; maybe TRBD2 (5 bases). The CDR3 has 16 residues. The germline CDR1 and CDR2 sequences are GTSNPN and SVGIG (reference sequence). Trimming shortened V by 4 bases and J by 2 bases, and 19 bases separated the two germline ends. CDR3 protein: CAWNPRVAISTDTQYF. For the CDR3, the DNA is TGTGCCTGGAATCCCCGGGTAGCGATCTCCACAGATACGCAGTATTTT.

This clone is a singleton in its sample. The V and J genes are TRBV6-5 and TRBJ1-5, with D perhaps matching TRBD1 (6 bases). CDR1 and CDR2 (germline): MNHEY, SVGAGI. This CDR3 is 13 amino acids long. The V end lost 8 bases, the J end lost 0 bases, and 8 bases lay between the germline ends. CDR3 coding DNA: TGTGCCAGCCGACAGGTTAGCAATCAGCCCCAGCATTTT. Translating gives CASRQVSNQPQHF.

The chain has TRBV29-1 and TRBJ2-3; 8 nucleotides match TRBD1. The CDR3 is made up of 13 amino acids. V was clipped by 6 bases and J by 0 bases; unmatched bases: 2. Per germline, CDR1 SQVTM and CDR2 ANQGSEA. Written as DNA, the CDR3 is TGCAGCGTGCAGGGGGCGAGCACAGATACGCAGTATTTT. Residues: CSVQGASTDTQYF.

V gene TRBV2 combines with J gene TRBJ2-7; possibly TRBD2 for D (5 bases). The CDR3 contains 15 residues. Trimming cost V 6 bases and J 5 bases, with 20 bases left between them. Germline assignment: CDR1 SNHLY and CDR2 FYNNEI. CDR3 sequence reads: CASRPGMGAINEQYF. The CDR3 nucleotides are TGTGCCAGCAGGCCCGGTATGGGAGCCATCAACGAGCAGTACTTC.

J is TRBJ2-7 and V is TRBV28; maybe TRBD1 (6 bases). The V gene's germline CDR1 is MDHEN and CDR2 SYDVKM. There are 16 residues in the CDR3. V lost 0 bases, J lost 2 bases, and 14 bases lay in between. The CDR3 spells CASSLWGAGKTYEQYF. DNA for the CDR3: TGTGCCAGCAGTTTATGGGGGGCCGGCAAAACCTACGAGCAGTACTTC.

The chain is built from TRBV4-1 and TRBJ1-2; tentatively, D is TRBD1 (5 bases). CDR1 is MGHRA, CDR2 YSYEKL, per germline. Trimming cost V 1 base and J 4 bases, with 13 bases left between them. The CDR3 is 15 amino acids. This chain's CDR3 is CASSQALGGSYGYTF. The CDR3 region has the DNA TGCGCCAGCAGCCAAGCCCTCGGGGGATCCTATGGCTACACCTTC.

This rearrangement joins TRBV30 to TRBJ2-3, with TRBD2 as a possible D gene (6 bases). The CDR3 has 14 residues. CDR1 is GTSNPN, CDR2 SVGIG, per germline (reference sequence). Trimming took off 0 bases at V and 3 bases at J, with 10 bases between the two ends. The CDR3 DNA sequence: TGTGCCTGGAGTGTCGGGAGCGGGACAGATACGCAGTATTTT. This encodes CAWSVGSGTDTQYF.